This is a list of T cell receptor beta chains from one sample in a study of CD8 T cells in Susac syndrome. TCRdb independently ran MiXCR on the immunoSEQ multiplex PCR reads; one entry per CDR3 protein. This sample yields under 200,000 distinct CDR3 sequences, of which 90% to 95% are seen a single time; approximately 0.09% belongs to the top ten. The sequenced sample was CD4+ T cells from PBMCs. These receptors were taken from a human donor with Susac syndrome. Both conserved end residues are part of each CDR3. The order of the fields is clone size, V gene, CDR3 length, D gene, J gene, CDR3 protein, CDR3 DNA. The D gene is left open where the match is weak. Expanded clones are given a class, and other clones once, few, many or no size at all.

clone size: once; V gene: TRBV9; CDR3 length: 16; D gene: TRBD1; J gene: TRBJ2-3; CDR3 protein: CASSQSDRGGTDTQYF; CDR3 DNA: TGTGCCAGCAGCCAATCGGACAGGGGAGGCACAGATACGCAGTATTTT
clone size: .; V gene: TRBV15; CDR3 length: 13; D gene: .; J gene: TRBJ1-1; CDR3 protein: CATSTRLNTEAFF; CDR3 DNA: TGTGCCACCAGCACCAGGCTGAACACTGAAGCTTTCTTT
clone size: once; V gene: TRBV6-5; CDR3 length: 14; D gene: .; J gene: TRBJ2-7; CDR3 protein: CASSNTGSVYEQYF; CDR3 DNA: TGTGCCAGCAGTAATACAGGGTCGGTATACGAGCAGTACTTC
clone size: .; V gene: TRBV6-1; CDR3 length: 16; D gene: TRBD1; J gene: TRBJ1-5; CDR3 protein: CASSEVVTGIIQPQHF; CDR3 DNA: TGTGCCAGCAGTGAAGTGGTGACAGGGATCATTCAGCCCCAGCATTTT
clone size: .; V gene: TRBV6-1; CDR3 length: 15; D gene: .; J gene: TRBJ1-1; CDR3 protein: CASTNRVSMNTEAFF; CDR3 DNA: TGTGCCAGCACCAACCGGGTTTCTATGAACACTGAAGCTTTCTTT
clone size: once; V gene: TRBV9; CDR3 length: 13; D gene: TRBD2; J gene: TRBJ2-7; CDR3 protein: CASSVELAGEQYF; CDR3 DNA: TGTGCCAGCAGCGTAGAACTAGCGGGAGAGCAGTACTTC
clone size: .; V gene: TRBV7-9; CDR3 length: 14; D gene: TRBD2; J gene: TRBJ2-3; CDR3 protein: CASSFGRGTDTQYF; CDR3 DNA: TGTGCCAGCAGCTTCGGGAGGGGCACAGATACGCAGTATTTT
clone size: .; V gene: TRBV28; CDR3 length: 12; D gene: .; J gene: TRBJ1-2; CDR3 protein: CASKSYNYGYTF; CDR3 DNA: TGTGCCAGCAAATCCTATAACTATGGCTACACCTTC
clone size: .; V gene: TRBV5-6; CDR3 length: 15; D gene: .; J gene: TRBJ2-1; CDR3 protein: CASSVGGPGPLTQFF; CDR3 DNA: TGTGCCAGCAGCGTCGGGGGTCCGGGACCTCTCACACAGTTCTTC
clone size: .; V gene: TRBV5-1; CDR3 length: 14; D gene: TRBD1; J gene: TRBJ2-3; CDR3 protein: CASSLVGTEDTQYF; CDR3 DNA: TGCGCCAGCAGCTTGGTGGGGACAGAAGATACGCAGTATTTT
clone size: .; V gene: TRBV19; CDR3 length: 16; D gene: .; J gene: TRBJ2-6; CDR3 protein: CASRDSVSSGANVLTF; CDR3 DNA: TGTGCCAGTAGGGACAGCGTCTCCTCTGGGGCCAACGTCCTGACTTTC
clone size: .; V gene: TRBV19; CDR3 length: 14; D gene: .; J gene: TRBJ1-1; CDR3 protein: CASSIKAGSTEAFF; CDR3 DNA: TGTGCCAGTAGTATAAAGGCAGGATCCACTGAAGCTTTCTTT
clone size: .; V gene: TRBV6-1; CDR3 length: 16; D gene: TRBD2; J gene: TRBJ2-5; CDR3 protein: CASSPSGLATQETQYF; CDR3 DNA: TGTGCCAGCAGTCCATCGGGACTAGCGACCCAAGAGACCCAGTACTTC
clone size: .; V gene: TRBV6-5; CDR3 length: 15; D gene: .; J gene: TRBJ2-3; CDR3 protein: CASTTDSLSTDTQYF; CDR3 DNA: TGTGCCAGCACCACGGACAGCCTTAGCACAGATACGCAGTATTTT
clone size: .; V gene: TRBV4-1; CDR3 length: 16; D gene: TRBD1; J gene: TRBJ1-4; CDR3 protein: CASSQEGTVGNEKLFF; CDR3 DNA: TGCGCCAGCAGCCAAGAGGGGACAGTAGGGAATGAAAAACTGTTTTTT
clone size: .; V gene: TRBV6-1; CDR3 length: 16; D gene: .; J gene: TRBJ2-7; CDR3 protein: CASSHLIGDITYEQYF; CDR3 DNA: TGTGCCAGCAGCCATCTTATCGGAGACATAACCTACGAGCAGTACTTC
clone size: .; V gene: TRBV9; CDR3 length: 17; D gene: .; J gene: TRBJ2-4; CDR3 protein: CASSGEGGRLAKNIQYF; CDR3 DNA: TGTGCCAGCAGCGGAGAGGGGGGGAGGCTGGCCAAAAACATTCAGTACTTC
clone size: .; V gene: TRBV5-1; CDR3 length: 16; D gene: TRBD1; J gene: TRBJ1-5; CDR3 protein: CASSLGTGTAGQPQHF; CDR3 DNA: TGCGCCAGCAGCCTGGGGACCGGGACAGCCGGACAGCCCCAGCATTTT
clone size: .; V gene: TRBV20-1; CDR3 length: 16; D gene: TRBD2; J gene: TRBJ2-1; CDR3 protein: CSARPRGGRANNEQFF; CDR3 DNA: TGCAGTGCTCGTCCTAGGGGCGGGAGGGCTAACAATGAGCAGTTCTTC
clone size: .; V gene: TRBV5-1; CDR3 length: 14; D gene: TRBD2; J gene: TRBJ2-1; CDR3 protein: CASGLAGGQDEQFF; CDR3 DNA: TGCGCCAGCGGCCTAGCGGGGGGGCAGGATGAGCAGTTCTTC
clone size: .; V gene: TRBV4-1; CDR3 length: 17; D gene: TRBD1; J gene: TRBJ2-1; CDR3 protein: CASSQDPGQGNYNEQFF; CDR3 DNA: TGCGCCAGCAGCCAAGATCCGGGACAGGGAAATTACAATGAGCAGTTCTTC
clone size: .; V gene: TRBV6-2/TRBV6-3; CDR3 length: 16; D gene: TRBD1; J gene: TRBJ2-7; CDR3 protein: CASSYSGTGLSYEQYF; CDR3 DNA: TGTGCCAGCAGTTACTCCGGGACAGGGCTCTCCTACGAGCAGTACTTC
clone size: .; V gene: TRBV12-3/TRBV12-4; CDR3 length: 15; D gene: TRBD1; J gene: TRBJ2-2; CDR3 protein: CASSKGQGMAGELFF; CDR3 DNA: TGTGCCAGCAGTAAGGGACAGGGGATGGCCGGGGAGCTGTTTTTT
clone size: .; V gene: TRBV20-1; CDR3 length: 14; D gene: .; J gene: TRBJ2-7; CDR3 protein: CSAKREASSYEQYF; CDR3 DNA: TGCAGTGCTAAAAGGGAGGCCAGCTCCTACGAGCAGTACTTC
clone size: .; V gene: TRBV27; CDR3 length: 13; D gene: .; J gene: TRBJ1-1; CDR3 protein: CASSTQAGTEAFF; CDR3 DNA: TGTGCCAGCAGTACTCAGGCGGGCACTGAAGCTTTCTTT
clone size: .; V gene: TRBV4-2; CDR3 length: 17; D gene: TRBD2; J gene: TRBJ2-1; CDR3 protein: CASSQATQASGSNEQFF; CDR3 DNA: TGTGCCAGCAGCCAAGCGACTCAGGCTAGCGGGAGCAATGAGCAGTTCTTC
clone size: .; V gene: TRBV19; CDR3 length: 13; D gene: .; J gene: TRBJ2-5; CDR3 protein: CASRVKGGETQYF; CDR3 DNA: TGTGCCAGTAGGGTAAAAGGGGGAGAGACCCAGTACTTC
clone size: once; V gene: TRBV5-4; CDR3 length: 15; D gene: TRBD2; J gene: TRBJ2-7; CDR3 protein: CASSLRTSVTYEQYF; CDR3 DNA: TGTGCCAGCAGCCTCCGGACTAGCGTAACCTACGAGCAGTACTTC
clone size: .; V gene: TRBV25-1; CDR3 length: 15; D gene: .; J gene: TRBJ1-3; CDR3 protein: CASSPQGTLGNTIYF; CDR3 DNA: TGTGCCAGCAGCCCCCAGGGGACGTTGGGAAACACCATATATTTT
clone size: few; V gene: TRBV20-1; CDR3 length: 13; D gene: .; J gene: TRBJ1-1; CDR3 protein: CSASGQMNTEAFF; CDR3 DNA: TGCAGTGCTAGTGGGCAGATGAACACTGAAGCTTTCTTT
clone size: .; V gene: TRBV5-4; CDR3 length: 15; D gene: TRBD1; J gene: TRBJ2-7; CDR3 protein: CASSVPTGGATEQYF; CDR3 DNA: TGTGCCAGCAGCGTGCCGACAGGGGGCGCGACCGAGCAGTACTTC
clone size: .; V gene: TRBV5-1; CDR3 length: 12; D gene: .; J gene: TRBJ2-2; CDR3 protein: CASSRSDGELFF; CDR3 DNA: TGCGCCAGCAGTAGGTCCGACGGGGAGCTGTTTTTT
clone size: .; V gene: TRBV10-2; CDR3 length: 15; D gene: TRBD1; J gene: TRBJ2-2; CDR3 protein: CASTTGVVNTGELFF; CDR3 DNA: TGCGCCAGCACAACAGGGGTTGTGAACACCGGGGAGCTGTTTTTT
clone size: .; V gene: TRBV6-1; CDR3 length: 13; D gene: .; J gene: TRBJ1-2; CDR3 protein: CASSGSTQYGYTF; CDR3 DNA: TGTGCCAGCAGTGGCAGCACCCAGTATGGCTACACCTTC
clone size: .; V gene: TRBV5-1; CDR3 length: 15; D gene: TRBD2; J gene: TRBJ2-7; CDR3 protein: CASRSVAGEPYEQYF; CDR3 DNA: TGCGCCAGCAGATCAGTAGCGGGGGAACCCTACGAGCAGTACTTC